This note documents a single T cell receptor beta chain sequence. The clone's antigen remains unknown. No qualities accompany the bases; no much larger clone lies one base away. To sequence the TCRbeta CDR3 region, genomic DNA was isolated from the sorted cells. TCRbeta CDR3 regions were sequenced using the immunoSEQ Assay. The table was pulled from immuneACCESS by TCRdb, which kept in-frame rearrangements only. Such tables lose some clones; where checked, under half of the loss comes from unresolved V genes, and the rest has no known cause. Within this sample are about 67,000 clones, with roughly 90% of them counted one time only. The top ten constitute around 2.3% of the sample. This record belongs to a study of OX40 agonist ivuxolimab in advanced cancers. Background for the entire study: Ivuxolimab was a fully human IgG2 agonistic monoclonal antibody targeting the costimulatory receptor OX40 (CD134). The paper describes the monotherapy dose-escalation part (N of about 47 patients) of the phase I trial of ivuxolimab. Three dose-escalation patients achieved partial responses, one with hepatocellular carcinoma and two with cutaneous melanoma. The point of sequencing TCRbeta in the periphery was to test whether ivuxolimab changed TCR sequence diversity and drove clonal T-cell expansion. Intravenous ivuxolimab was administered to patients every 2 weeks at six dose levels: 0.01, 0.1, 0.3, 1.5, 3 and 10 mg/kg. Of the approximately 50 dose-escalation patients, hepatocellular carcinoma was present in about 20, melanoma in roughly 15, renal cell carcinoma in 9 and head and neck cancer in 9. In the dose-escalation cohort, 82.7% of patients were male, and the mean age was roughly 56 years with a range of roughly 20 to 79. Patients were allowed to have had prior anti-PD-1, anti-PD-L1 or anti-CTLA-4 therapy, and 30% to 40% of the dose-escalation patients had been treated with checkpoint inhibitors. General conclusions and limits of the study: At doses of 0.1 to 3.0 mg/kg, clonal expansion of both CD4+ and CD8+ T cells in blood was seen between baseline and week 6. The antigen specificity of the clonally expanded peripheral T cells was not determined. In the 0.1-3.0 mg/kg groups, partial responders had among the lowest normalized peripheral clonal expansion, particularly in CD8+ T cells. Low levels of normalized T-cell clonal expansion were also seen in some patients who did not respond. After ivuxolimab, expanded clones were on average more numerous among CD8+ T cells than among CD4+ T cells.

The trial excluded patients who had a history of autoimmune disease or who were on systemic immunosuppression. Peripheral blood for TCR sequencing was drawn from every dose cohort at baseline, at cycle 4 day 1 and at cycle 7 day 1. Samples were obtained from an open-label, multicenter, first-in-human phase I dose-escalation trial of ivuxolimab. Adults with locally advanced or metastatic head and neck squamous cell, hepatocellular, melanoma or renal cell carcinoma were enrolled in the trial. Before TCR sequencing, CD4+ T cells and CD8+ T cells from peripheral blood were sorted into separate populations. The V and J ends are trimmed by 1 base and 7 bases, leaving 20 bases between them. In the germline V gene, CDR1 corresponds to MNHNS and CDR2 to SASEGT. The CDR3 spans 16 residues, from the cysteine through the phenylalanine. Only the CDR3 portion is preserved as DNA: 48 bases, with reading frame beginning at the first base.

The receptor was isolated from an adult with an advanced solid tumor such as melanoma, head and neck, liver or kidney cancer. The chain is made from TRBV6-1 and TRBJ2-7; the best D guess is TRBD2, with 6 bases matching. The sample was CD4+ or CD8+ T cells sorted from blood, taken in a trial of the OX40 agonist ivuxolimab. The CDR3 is CASSEGGGNGYIEQYF. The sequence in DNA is TGTGCCAGCAGTGAAGGAGGAGGGAACGGGTACATAGAGCAGTACTTC.